These 11 T cell receptor beta chains were all obtained from the same sample, sequenced in a study of immune evolution from preneoplasia to lung adenocarcinoma. The data were produced by immunoSEQ multiplex PCR, yet TCRdb's version contains in-frame clones alone and is incomplete. The data hold around 21,000 clones, with around 75% observed a single time. The sequencing sample was made of FFPE invasive lung adenocarcinoma tissue. The receptors derive from a person in their sixties with lung adenocarcinoma.

J is TRBJ1-1 and V is TRBV5-1, with no clear D. The CDR3 has 14 amino acids. The ends were cut back, 0 bases at V and 1 base at J, with 7 bases in the middle. The germline V gene has CDR1 SGHRS and CDR2 YFSETQ. The CDR3 loop is CASSLVMENTEAFF. Written as DNA, the CDR3 is TGCGCCAGCAGCTTGGTAATGGAGAACACTGAAGCTTTCTTT. Based on the CDR3 plus reference TRBV5-1 and TRBJ1-1, the full variable domain is KAGVTQTPRYLIKTRGQQVTLSCSPISGHRSVSWYQQTPGQGLQFLFEYFSETQRNKGNFPGRFSGRQFSNSRSEMNVSTLELGDSALYLCASSLVMENTEAFFGQGTRLTVV.

The chain has TRBV29-1 and TRBJ2-2, with D tentatively TRBD1 (6 bases). The germline V gene encodes CDR1 SQVTM and CDR2 ANQGSEA. Trimming stripped 3 bases from V and 4 bases from J, with 12 bases between. This CDR3 is 14 amino acids long. The DNA of the CDR3 is TGCAGCGTTGACGTAGTAGGGGGCACCGGGGAGCTGTTTTTT. It codes for CSVDVVGGTGELFF.

The chain has TRBV9 and TRBJ1-4, with no clear D. Germline loops: CDR1 SGDLS, CDR2 YYNGEE. Between the trimmed V and J ends, which lost 4 bases and 3 bases, there was a span of 7 bases. The CDR3 loop spans 13 amino acids. The CDR3 loop reads CASSSRSNEKLFF. The DNA for the CDR3 is TGTGCCAGCAGCTCAAGATCTAATGAAAAACTGTTTTTT. Together with reference TRBV9 and TRBJ1-4, the CDR3 gives the full variable domain: DSGVTQTPKHLITATGQRVTLRCSPRSGDLSVYWYQQSLDQGLQFLIQYYNGEERAKGNILERFSAQQFPDLHSELNLSSLELGDSALYFCASSSRSNEKLFFGSGTQLSVL.

The chain couples TRBV7-9 to TRBJ2-5, with TRBD1 matching over 8 bases. The CDR3 runs 16 residues. The germline V gene encodes CDR1 SEHNR and CDR2 FQNEAQ (reference sequence). Trimming cost V 2 bases and J 4 bases; bases outside gene matches: 9. The CDR3: CASSLSLGQGVETQYF. The CDR3 DNA sequence: TGTGCCAGCAGCTTATCCCTCGGACAGGGAGTAGAGACCCAGTACTTC. The whole variable domain, filled in from reference TRBV7-9 and TRBJ2-5, reads DTGVSQNPRHKITKRGQNVTFRCDPISEHNRLYWYRQTLGQGPEFLTYFQNEAQLEKSRLLSDRFSAERPKGSFSTLEIQRTEQGDSAMYLCASSLSLGQGVETQYFGPGTRLLVL.

The gene calls are TRBV19 and TRBJ2-2; 8 bases align to TRBD1. Trimming cost V 6 bases and J 4 bases; bases outside gene matches: 7. The CDR3 has 15 amino acids. The germline gives CDR1 LNHDA, CDR2 SQIVND (reference sequence). CDR3 in amino acids: CASSLRGPGTGELFF. CDR3 nucleotides: TGTGCCAGTAGCCTCAGGGGGCCGGGCACCGGGGAGCTGTTTTTT.

J is TRBJ2-7 and V is TRBV27; D perhaps matches TRBD1 (7 bases). Germline CDR1 is MNHEY and CDR2 is SMNVEV (reference sequence). The ends were cut back, 4 bases at V and 5 bases at J, with 15 bases in the middle. The CDR3 runs to 14 residues. Here the CDR3 reads CASSSGDSRNEQYF. CDR3 coding DNA: TGTGCCAGCAGTTCGGGGGACAGTCGAAACGAGCAGTACTTC.

The chain couples TRBV19 to TRBJ2-5; TRBD1 aligns across 9 bases. Germline CDR1 reads LNHDA; CDR2 reads SQIVND (reference sequence). This CDR3 region has 14 residues. The V segment lost 3 bases and the J segment 4 bases; nucleotides outside the gene matches: 3. CDR3 in DNA: TGTGCCAGTAGTATCACAGGGGGCCCAGAGACCCAGTACTTC. This encodes CASSITGGPETQYF.

The CDR3 DNA is TGTGCCAGCAGCTGGTCTAGCGGTACTACCTACAATGAGCAGTTCTTC. Its protein is CASSWSSGTTYNEQFF. The chain couples TRBV5-4 to TRBJ2-1, with 7 nucleotides matching TRBD2. Germline CDR1 and CDR2: SGHNT and YYREEE (reference sequence). J was trimmed by 2 bases and V by 3 bases; bases with no gene match: 8. The CDR3 spans 16 residues. The variable domain in full, with the rest retrieved from reference TRBV5-4 and TRBJ2-1, is ETGVTQSPTHLIKTRGQQVTLRCSSQSGHNTVSWYQQALGQGPQFIFQYYREEENGRGNFPPRFSGLQFPNYSSELNVNALELDDSALYLCASSWSSGTTYNEQFFGPGTRLTVL.

This sequence joins TRBV23-1 and TRBJ1-5; D unclear. TRBV23-1 is marked as an open reading frame, function uncertain. This CDR3 has 13 residues. Trimming shortened V by 0 bases and J by 2 bases, and 2 bases separated the two germline ends. Here the CDR3 DNA reads TGCGCCAGCAGTCAATCAGGCAATCAGCCCCAGCATTTT. Translating gives CASSQSGNQPQHF.

The chain couples TRBV5-1 to TRBJ2-7; weak D call: TRBD1 (5 bases). CDR3 length: 13 residues. Trimming left V 3 bases short and J 3 bases short, with 10 bases between. Per the germline V gene, CDR1 is SGHRS and CDR2 is YFSETQ. The CDR3 loop reads CASSSDSYYEQYF. The CDR3 region has the DNA TGCGCCAGCAGCTCCGACAGCTACTACGAGCAGTACTTC. Full variable domain (remainder filled in from reference TRBV5-1 and TRBJ2-7): KAGVTQTPRYLIKTRGQQVTLSCSPISGHRSVSWYQQTPGQGLQFLFEYFSETQRNKGNFPGRFSGRQFSNSRSEMNVSTLELGDSALYLCASSSDSYYEQYFGPGTRLTVT.

Comments on this clone: This specimen includes other DNA sequences encoding the same CDR3. The J gene is TRBJ2-2, the V gene TRBV5-1; 8 bases are a match to TRBD2. In germline, CDR1 is SGHRS, CDR2 YFSETQ. The V segment lost 0 bases and the J segment 4 bases; nucleotides outside the gene matches: 2. CDR3 size: 15 residues. The CDR3 DNA sequence: TGCGCCAGCAGCTTGGAGGGACTAGTCACCGGGGAGCTGTTTTTT. It specifies CASSLEGLVTGELFF.